These T cell receptor beta chains were read from a single sample in a study of neurological immune-mediated disorders. TCRdb redid the calling of the 5' RACE reads with MiXCR, one entry per CDR3 protein. The sample comprises 40,000 or so distinct CDR3 sequences, approximately 14% of which are singletons, and 27% rests with the top ten. Specimen: PBMCs. These receptors were collected from a woman aged 45 to 65 with HTLV-1-associated myelopathy (HAM/TSP). Each CDR3 is given with its conserved first and last residue. The order of the fields is clone size, J gene, V gene, D gene, CDR3 DNA, CDR3 protein. The D gene is left open where the match is weak. Clone size appears in some rows only: once, few, many, or a class for an expanded clone.

clone size: many
J gene: TRBJ1-1
V gene: TRBV19
D gene: TRBD1
CDR3 DNA: TGTGCCAGCGGGGGACAGATGAACACTGAAGCTTTCTTT
CDR3 protein: CASGGQMNTEAFF

clone size: many
J gene: TRBJ2-7
V gene: TRBV4-3
D gene: TRBD1
CDR3 DNA: TGCGCCAGCAGCCAAGAGGAGACAGGGGACTCCTACGAGCAGTACTTC
CDR3 protein: CASSQEETGDSYEQYF

clone size: many
J gene: TRBJ2-1
V gene: TRBV5-1
D gene: TRBD1
CDR3 DNA: TGCGCCAGCAGCTTGGGACAGGGGGCCCACAATGAGCAGTTCTTC
CDR3 protein: CASSLGQGAHNEQFF

clone size: many
J gene: TRBJ2-5
V gene: TRBV6-1
D gene: TRBD2
CDR3 DNA: TGTGCCAGCAGTCCCCAGCGGGAGGGCCGACATGAGACCCAGTACTTC
CDR3 protein: CASSPQREGRHETQYF

clone size: many
J gene: TRBJ2-3
V gene: TRBV28
D gene: .
CDR3 DNA: TGTGCCAGCAGTCCTCAGTTTGGAGATACGCAGTATTTT
CDR3 protein: CASSPQFGDTQYF

clone size: many
J gene: TRBJ2-4
V gene: TRBV18
D gene: .
CDR3 DNA: TGTGCCAGCTCACCAGGGGGAGCCAAAAACATTCAGTACTTC
CDR3 protein: CASSPGGAKNIQYF

clone size: .
J gene: TRBJ2-1
V gene: TRBV12-3/TRBV12-4
D gene: .
CDR3 DNA: TGTGCCAGCCGACTGCCGGGGGATCATAATGAGCAGTTCTTC
CDR3 protein: CASRLPGDHNEQFF

clone size: .
J gene: TRBJ1-1
V gene: TRBV14
D gene: .
CDR3 DNA: TGTGCCAGCAGTCTTGACGGATTTCGAGCTTTCTTT
CDR3 protein: CASSLDGFRAFF

clone size: many
J gene: TRBJ1-1
V gene: TRBV7-9
D gene: TRBD1
CDR3 DNA: TGTGCCAGCAGGGGGGACAGTAACACTGAAGCTTTCTTT
CDR3 protein: CASRGDSNTEAFF

clone size: many
J gene: TRBJ1-6
V gene: TRBV27
D gene: .
CDR3 DNA: TGTGCCAGCAGTTTCGGGAACTCCTATAATTCACCCCTCCACTTT
CDR3 protein: CASSFGNSYNSPLHF

clone size: many
J gene: TRBJ1-1
V gene: TRBV5-1
D gene: .
CDR3 DNA: TGCGCCAGCAGCTTGGACCTCGGGATGAACACTGAAGCTTTCTTT
CDR3 protein: CASSLDLGMNTEAFF

clone size: many
J gene: TRBJ1-1
V gene: TRBV13
D gene: .
CDR3 DNA: TGTGCCAGCAGCGCCCAATTCGTCACTGGGGAAAACACTGAAGCTTTCTTT
CDR3 protein: CASSAQFVTGENTEAFF

clone size: many
J gene: TRBJ2-1
V gene: TRBV7-8
D gene: .
CDR3 DNA: TGTGCCAGCAGCCCCGACTACAATGAGCAGTTCTTC
CDR3 protein: CASSPDYNEQFF

clone size: many
J gene: TRBJ2-2
V gene: TRBV20-1
D gene: .
CDR3 DNA: TGCAGTGCTAGTGGGACGGCCGGGGAGCTGTTTTTT
CDR3 protein: CSASGTAGELFF

clone size: many
J gene: TRBJ1-5
V gene: TRBV24-1
D gene: .
CDR3 DNA: TGTGCCACCAGTGATGTACTTAGCAATCAGCCCCAGCATTTT
CDR3 protein: CATSDVLSNQPQHF

clone size: .
J gene: TRBJ2-3
V gene: TRBV15
D gene: .
CDR3 DNA: TGTGCCACCAGCAGAGAACGATTCACTCGGGGAGCAGCAGATACGCAGTATTTT
CDR3 protein: CATSRERFTRGAADTQYF

clone size: many
J gene: TRBJ2-3
V gene: TRBV15
D gene: TRBD2
CDR3 DNA: TGTGCCACCAGCATCGGGGGGGGGAGCACAGATACGCAGTATTTT
CDR3 protein: CATSIGGGSTDTQYF

clone size: many
J gene: TRBJ2-1
V gene: TRBV20-1
D gene: .
CDR3 DNA: TGCAGTGCTAGCGGCCCCCAGGAGCAGTTCTTC
CDR3 protein: CSASGPQEQFF

clone size: many
J gene: TRBJ2-1
V gene: TRBV12-3/TRBV12-4
D gene: TRBD1
CDR3 DNA: TGTGCCAGCAGTTTGGGACAGGCTTACAATGAGCAGTTCTTC
CDR3 protein: CASSLGQAYNEQFF

clone size: many
J gene: TRBJ2-7
V gene: TRBV11-2
D gene: .
CDR3 DNA: TGTGCCAGCAGCTTAGATCTAGAGCAGTACTTC
CDR3 protein: CASSLDLEQYF

clone size: many
J gene: TRBJ2-7
V gene: TRBV9
D gene: .
CDR3 DNA: TGTGCCAGCAGCGTTCGGTCAGGGCGAGAGCAGTACTTC
CDR3 protein: CASSVRSGREQYF

clone size: many
J gene: TRBJ1-5
V gene: TRBV5-1
D gene: .
CDR3 DNA: TGCGCCAGCAGCCCCGGGGATACTACTCAGCCCCAGCATTTT
CDR3 protein: CASSPGDTTQPQHF

clone size: many
J gene: TRBJ2-2
V gene: TRBV20-1
D gene: .
CDR3 DNA: TGCAGTGCTAGTTTTCAGGGGGGGTCCGGGGAGCTGTTTTTT
CDR3 protein: CSASFQGGSGELFF

clone size: many
J gene: TRBJ2-1
V gene: TRBV7-6
D gene: .
CDR3 DNA: TGTGCCAGCAGCTCCCGTCGGGGCAGCAATGAGCAGTTCTTC
CDR3 protein: CASSSRRGSNEQFF

clone size: many
J gene: TRBJ2-1
V gene: TRBV6-5
D gene: .
CDR3 DNA: TGTGCCAGCAGTTCTGCCTACAATGAGCAGTTCTTC
CDR3 protein: CASSSAYNEQFF

clone size: many
J gene: TRBJ2-5
V gene: TRBV5-1
D gene: .
CDR3 DNA: TGCGCCAGCAGCTTAGCAGGGTCCCAAGAGACCCAGTACTTC
CDR3 protein: CASSLAGSQETQYF

clone size: many
J gene: TRBJ2-5
V gene: TRBV28
D gene: TRBD1
CDR3 DNA: TGTGCCAGCAGGACAGGGAAAGCTCGAGAGACCCAGTACTTC
CDR3 protein: CASRTGKARETQYF

clone size: many
J gene: TRBJ2-2
V gene: TRBV4-2
D gene: TRBD2
CDR3 DNA: TGTGCCAGCAGCCAAGTATATGGGACTAGCGGGGACGGGGAGCTGTTTTTT
CDR3 protein: CASSQVYGTSGDGELFF

clone size: .
J gene: TRBJ1-2
V gene: TRBV6-6
D gene: .
CDR3 DNA: TGTGCCAGCAGTTACGGGCTAGGGGATGGCTACACCTTC
CDR3 protein: CASSYGLGDGYTF

clone size: many
J gene: TRBJ2-3
V gene: TRBV27
D gene: .
CDR3 DNA: TGTGCCAGCAGTTTAGAGGGGCGAAGCACAGATACGCAGTATTTT
CDR3 protein: CASSLEGRSTDTQYF

clone size: many
J gene: TRBJ1-1
V gene: TRBV20-1
D gene: .
CDR3 DNA: TGCAGTGCTAAAGAGCCCGCGGACACTGAAGCTTTCTTT
CDR3 protein: CSAKEPADTEAFF